A selection of T cell receptor beta chains follows, all from one sample in a study of kidney transplant recipient with SARS-CoV-2 infection. TCRdb passed the reads through MiXCR, listing each CDR3 protein once. The table shows fewer than 250,000 distinct CDR3 sequences, with more than 25% occurring only once. This material consisted of a blood sample, taken at baseline and on day 111 from a kidney transplant recipient. The origin of the receptors is a male patient in his thirties who had COVID-19 and was a kidney transplant recipient. Some T cells may arise from the graft donor. CDR3s include the opening cysteine and the closing phenylalanine or tryptophan. The order of the fields is clone size, J gene, D gene, V gene, CDR3 protein, CDR3 DNA. The D gene is left open where the match is weak. Rows may omit the clone size; those that give it use once, few, many or a size class.

abundance: many
j_gene: TRBJ1-2
d_gene: -
v_gene: TRBV25-1
CDR3aa: CASSEFRSQLYGYTF
CDR3nt: TGTGCCAGCAGTGAATTTCGTTCACAGCTCTATGGCTACACCTTC

abundance: many
j_gene: TRBJ2-1
d_gene: -
v_gene: TRBV7-2
CDR3aa: CASSLGQNNEQFF
CDR3nt: TGTGCCAGCAGCTTAGGTCAGAACAATGAGCAGTTCTTC

abundance: many
j_gene: TRBJ2-5
d_gene: -
v_gene: TRBV27
CDR3aa: CARPGRAKRTQYF
CDR3nt: TGTGCCAGGCCGGGTCGGGCGAAAAGGACCCAGTACTTC

abundance: many
j_gene: TRBJ1-2
d_gene: TRBD1
v_gene: TRBV7-8
CDR3aa: CASTQFGTANYGYTF
CDR3nt: TGTGCCAGCACCCAATTCGGGACAGCTAACTATGGCTACACCTTC

abundance: -
j_gene: TRBJ1-2
d_gene: -
v_gene: TRBV4-3
CDR3aa: CASSWFKGRRRAYGYTF
CDR3nt: TGCGCCAGCAGCTGGTTCAAAGGACGTCGAAGGGCCTATGGCTACACCTTC

abundance: many
j_gene: TRBJ2-2
d_gene: TRBD1
v_gene: TRBV27
CDR3aa: CASSWGQGGENTGELFF
CDR3nt: TGTGCCAGCAGCTGGGGACAGGGGGGAGAGAACACCGGGGAGCTGTTTTTT

abundance: many
j_gene: TRBJ2-7
d_gene: -
v_gene: TRBV5-4
CDR3aa: CASSFAGNPYEQYF
CDR3nt: TGTGCCAGCAGCTTCGCGGGAAATCCCTACGAGCAGTACTTC

abundance: many
j_gene: TRBJ2-2
d_gene: -
v_gene: TRBV6-5
CDR3aa: CASSSHEIGGTGELFF
CDR3nt: TGTGCCAGCAGTTCCCATGAGATAGGGGGGACCGGGGAGCTGTTTTTT

abundance: many
j_gene: TRBJ1-2
d_gene: -
v_gene: TRBV6-2/TRBV6-3
CDR3aa: CASTPWTAEYGYTF
CDR3nt: TGTGCCAGCACCCCATGGACAGCGGAATATGGCTACACCTTC

abundance: -
j_gene: TRBJ2-7
d_gene: -
v_gene: TRBV5-8
CDR3aa: CASSLFQGWAEQYF
CDR3nt: TGTGCCAGCAGCTTGTTTCAGGGCTGGGCCGAGCAGTACTTC

abundance: many
j_gene: TRBJ1-2
d_gene: -
v_gene: TRBV5-8
CDR3aa: CASTSVHPRKTYGYTF
CDR3nt: TGTGCCAGCACGAGCGTTCATCCACGAAAGACCTATGGCTACACCTTC

abundance: many
j_gene: TRBJ1-5
d_gene: TRBD1
v_gene: TRBV4-1
CDR3aa: CASSQGHGTDSNQPQHF
CDR3nt: TGCGCCAGCAGCCAAGGTCACGGGACAGATAGCAATCAGCCCCAGCATTTT

abundance: few
j_gene: TRBJ2-3
d_gene: -
v_gene: TRBV5-4
CDR3aa: CASSLQGPDTQYF
CDR3nt: TGTGCCAGCAGCTTGCAGGGGCCCGATACGCAGTATTTT

abundance: many
j_gene: TRBJ1-5
d_gene: TRBD1
v_gene: TRBV7-2
CDR3aa: CASSSGTGVNQPQHF
CDR3nt: TGTGCCAGCAGCTCGGGGACAGGGGTCAATCAGCCCCAGCATTTT

abundance: -
j_gene: TRBJ1-2
d_gene: -
v_gene: TRBV25-1
CDR3aa: CASSLLIELGKTYGYTF
CDR3nt: TGTGCCAGCAGTCTCTTGATAGAACTGGGAAAGACCTATGGCTACACCTTC

abundance: few
j_gene: TRBJ1-1
d_gene: TRBD1
v_gene: TRBV4-1
CDR3aa: CASSSRQGQATEAFF
CDR3nt: TGCGCCAGCAGCAGCAGACAGGGGCAGGCCACTGAAGCTTTCTTT

abundance: many
j_gene: TRBJ1-2
d_gene: -
v_gene: TRBV6-5
CDR3aa: CASSYSGAGSGYTF
CDR3nt: TGTGCCAGCAGTTACTCAGGGGCTGGATCCGGCTACACCTTC

abundance: once
j_gene: TRBJ2-5
d_gene: -
v_gene: TRBV6-6
CDR3aa: CASSYPQETQYF
CDR3nt: TGTGCCAGCAGTTACCCCCAAGAGACCCAGTACTTC

abundance: many
j_gene: TRBJ1-5
d_gene: TRBD1
v_gene: TRBV7-2
CDR3aa: CASSAHRGAGQPQHF
CDR3nt: TGTGCCAGCAGCGCCCACAGGGGCGCAGGTCAGCCCCAGCATTTT

abundance: many
j_gene: TRBJ1-3
d_gene: -
v_gene: TRBV28
CDR3aa: CASSKTGSGNTIYF
CDR3nt: TGTGCCAGCAGCAAGACAGGCTCTGGAAACACCATATATTTT

abundance: many
j_gene: TRBJ2-1
d_gene: -
v_gene: TRBV11-3
CDR3aa: CASTRENYNEQFF
CDR3nt: TGTGCCAGCACCCGGGAAAACTACAATGAGCAGTTCTTC

abundance: many
j_gene: TRBJ1-2
d_gene: -
v_gene: TRBV6-4
CDR3aa: CASSENISHGKTYGYTF
CDR3nt: TGTGCCAGCAGTGAGAATATCTCACACGGAAAGACCTATGGCTACACCTTC